The entry below describes one T cell receptor beta chain. Those who participated ranged in age from roughly 18 to 90 years and resided in 20 to 30 US areas. The CDR3 is 11 residues long. J was trimmed by 11 bases and V by 6 bases; bases with no gene match: 9. The germline V gene has CDR1 DFQATT and CDR2 SNEGSKA (reference sequence). The sample is drawn from a study of blood T cell repertoires in COVID-19. Study details: Sources were T cells, B-cell-depleted T cells, or PBMCs; the material itself was cDNA or gDNA.

Original analysis: Counts of nucleated cells, estimated from reference gene primer amplification, were obtained. Here immunoSEQ multiplex PCR was the method, and the copy in TCRdb shows in-frame clones only, minus some. Clone size and V and J calls were adopted from that table, with D and trimming inferred from the DNA. The sample consists of around 300,000 clones, about 88% of them appearing once. The chain has TRBV20-1 and TRBJ1-1, with 7 bases that match TRBD1. This TCR derives from a woman in her fifties or sixties who had recovered from COVID-19. Sequenced sample: PBMCs or T cells enriched from blood (not recorded which). The CDR3, as DNA: TGCAGTGCCAAGCCCCCACAGGGGGCTTTCTTT. It codes for CSAKPPQGAFF.